This TCR beta chain came from a study of OX40 agonist ivuxolimab in advanced cancers. CDR3 length: 18 residues. J gave up 0 bases and V 1 base, and 5 bases lay outside the gene matches. Germline V gene data show CDR1 as SGHTA and CDR2 as FQGNSA. Measured with immunoSEQ multiplex PCR; TCRdb has only the in-frame clones, and not every one. This repertoire shows just under 75,000 clones, 80% to 95% found once; its top ten account for 0.44%. The sequence was obtained from an adult with an advanced solid tumor such as melanoma, head and neck, liver or kidney cancer. Sequenced here: CD4+ or CD8+ T cells sorted from blood, sampled in a trial of the OX40 agonist ivuxolimab. V gene TRBV7-2 combines with J gene TRBJ2-5; 13 positions agree with TRBD2. Written as DNA, the CDR3 is TGTGCCAGCAGCTTAGTGCCGGGACTAGCGGGGAACCAAGAGACCCAGTACTTC. Translated, it gives CASSLVPGLAGNQETQYF.